These 28 T cell receptor beta chains originate from one sample sequenced in a study of blood T cells in healthy people across ages. Primed by a sample-barcoded 5' primer and a J-beta primer mix, a second PCR proceeded for roughly 6 to 12 cycles. Using its own MiXCR run on the 5' RACE reads, TCRdb lists one record per CDR3 protein. The sample lists about 670,000 distinct CDR3 sequences, over 40% seen once, with approximately 12% in the top ten. Sequencing used blood. These receptors all stem from a woman aged 80 or over in good health.

V and J are TRBV20-1 and TRBJ1-6, with 7 positions matching TRBD1. Germline V gene sequence: CDR1 DFQATT, CDR2 SNEGSKA (reference sequence). V lost 1 base, J lost 7 bases, and 4 bases stayed unmatched. The CDR3 spans 14 residues. CDR3 in DNA: TGCAGTGCTAGAGCTGGGACAGAGAATTCACCCCTCCACTTT. Encoded protein: CSARAGTENSPLHF.

This clonotype was observed at least ten times. Since a much larger clone is just one base distant, this may be a read error. The chain employs TRBV27 and TRBJ2-7, with D unresolved. Between the trimmed V and J ends, which lost 0 bases and 7 bases, there was a span of 7 bases. The germline V gene has CDR1 MNHEY and CDR2 SMNVEV (reference sequence). The CDR3 spans 12 residues. CDR3 protein: CASSLSGHEQYF. CDR3 bases: TGTGCCAGCAGTTTATCGGGCCATGAGCAGTACTTC.

Notes on this clonotype: This sequence may be a read error, since a much larger clone differs from it by one base. V gene TRBV20-1 combines with J gene TRBJ2-5; D possibly matches TRBD1 or TRBD2 (6 bases each). The CDR3 covers 16 residues. In germline, CDR1 is DFQATT, CDR2 SNEGSKA (reference sequence). DNA for the CDR3: TGCAGTGCCTCTGGAAACCGGGGGCTGCTTCAAGAGACCCATTACTTC. Translated, it gives CSASGNRGLLQETHYF.

There are many counts of this clonotype. The rearrangement uses TRBV5-1 and TRBJ2-7, with 7 nucleotides matching TRBD2. The junction had 3 bases not matched to a gene; V was cut back by 4 bases and J by 2 bases. This CDR3 region has 13 residues. Per the germline V gene, CDR1 is SGHRS and CDR2 is YFSETQ. The CDR3 reads CASSAGRTYEQYF. Written as DNA, the CDR3 is TGCGCCAGCAGCGCCGGGAGGACCTACGAGCAGTACTTC.

As to this clonotype: Possible read error: a much larger clone is one base away. This chain joins TRBV2 and TRBJ2-5, with a possible D match to TRBD1 (6 bases). Germline-derived CDR1 and CDR2 are SNHLY and FYNNEI. The CDR3 extends over 14 amino acids. V was cut by 7 bases and J by 11 bases, with 23 bases left in between. The CDR3 DNA reads as TGTGCCAGCATGATCGGTCAGGGGCGAAATGAGCAGTACTTC. It yields the protein CASMIGQGRNEQYF.

This clonotype was recorded a few times. V gene TRBV27 combines with J gene TRBJ2-2; maybe TRBD1 (5 bases). V was trimmed by 5 bases and J by 4 bases, leaving 14 bases between them. Germline V lookup: CDR1 MNHEY, CDR2 SMNVEV (reference sequence). The CDR3 totals 15 residues. CDR3 sequence (DNA): TGTGCCAGCAGTATGCAGGGTAGGAGCACCGGGGAGCTGTTTTTT. It codes for CASSMQGRSTGELFF.

Remarks on this clonotype: This may come from a read error, since a much larger clone is one base off. The chain links TRBV27 to TRBJ2-7; TRBD1 aligns across 11 bases. Germline CDR1 is MNHEY and CDR2 is SMNVEV (reference sequence). The CDR3 has 14 amino acids. The CDR3 DNA follows: TGTGTCAGCAGTTACGGGACAGGGGGTTACGAGCAGTACTTC. It yields the protein CVSSYGTGGYEQYF.

This clonotype was seen ten or more times. The genes are TRBV27 and TRBJ2-1, with a tentative D call TRBD1 (6 bases). CDR3 length: 13 residues. Trimming cost V 8 bases and J 2 bases, with 10 bases left between them. Germline V gene data show CDR1 as MNHEY and CDR2 as SMNVEV (reference sequence). This CDR3 reads CASSGTTYNEQFF. The CDR3 DNA reads TGTGCCAGCTCCGGGACAACCTACAATGAGCAGTTCTTC.

This clonotype has a single count. The chain is built from TRBV28 and TRBJ1-3; no clear D. CDR1 is MDHEN, CDR2 SYDVKM, per germline. The CDR3 loop spans 13 amino acids. V was clipped by 6 bases and J by 4 bases, with 10 bases between them. CDR3 DNA: TGTGCCAGCAGCCCCGGATTGGGAAACACCATATATTTT. It encodes CASSPGLGNTIYF.

The chain is built from TRBV7-9 and TRBJ2-7, with 8 positions matching TRBD1. V lost 7 bases, J lost 0 bases, and 2 bases stayed unmatched. This CDR3 has 13 amino acids. CDR1 is SEHNR, CDR2 FQNEAQ, per germline (reference sequence). CDR3 sequence: CASTTGDSYEQYF. The CDR3 DNA sequence: TGTGCCAGCACGACAGGGGACTCCTACGAGCAGTACTTC.

CDR3 nucleotides: TGTGCCACCAGTGATCCCGTAAGACAGCTCCATTCCAATGAGCAGTTCTTC. Translation: CATSDPVRQLHSNEQFF. This chain uses TRBV24-1 with TRBJ2-1, with D perhaps matching TRBD1 (5 bases). V was trimmed by 3 bases and J by 6 bases, leaving 20 bases between them. This CDR3 contains 17 residues. The germline V gene encodes CDR1 KGHDR and CDR2 SFDVKD.

In regard to this clonotype: Compared with germline, one end of the junction differs, possibly owing to a read error. V gene TRBV9 combines with J gene TRBJ2-3; 9 positions agree with TRBD2. CDR1 is SGDLS, CDR2 YYNGEE, per germline. This CDR3 region has 16 residues. CDR3 region: CASGVVASGITDMQYF. CDR3 DNA sequence: TGTGCCAGCGGCGTAGTGGCTAGCGGGATCACAGATATGCAGTATTTT. Using reference TRBV9 and TRBJ2-3 for the parts outside the CDR3, the full variable domain is DSGVTQTPKHLITATGQRVTLRCSPRSGDLSVYWYQQSLDQGLQFLIQYYNGEERAKGNILERFSAQQFPDLHSELNLSSLELGDSALYFCASGVVASGITDMQYFGPGTRLTVL.

J is TRBJ2-3 and V is TRBV25-1; weak D call: TRBD2 (5 bases). V lost 5 bases, J lost 6 bases, and 21 bases lay in between. This CDR3 is built from 16 residues. Germline loops: CDR1 MGHDK, CDR2 SYGVNS. This chain's CDR3 is CASSHRSIEGRDTQYF. CDR3 bases: TGTGCCAGCAGTCATCGGTCCATCGAGGGTCGCGATACGCAGTATTTT.

Comments on this clonotype: This may stem from a read error, because a much larger clone lies one nucleotide away. V usage is TRBV5-1 and J usage is TRBJ1-5; a possible D gene is TRBD1 (6 bases). Germline CDR1 is SGHRS and CDR2 is YFSETQ. The CDR3 spans 14 residues. V was trimmed by 4 bases and J by 3 bases, leaving 11 bases between them. The CDR3 DNA reads TGCGCCAGCAGCGTAACAGGGTACAATCAGCCCCAGCATTTT. It encodes CASSVTGYNQPQHF.

The rearrangement joins TRBV2 to TRBJ1-2; TRBD1 matches 8 bases. Germline CDR1 SNHLY, CDR2 FYNNEI. The CDR3 covers 12 residues. J gave up 5 bases and V 11 bases, and 7 bases lay outside the gene matches. The CDR3 sequence: CAGQGTDYGYTF. The CDR3 nucleotides are TGTGCCGGACAGGGAACCGATTATGGCTACACCTTC.

This clonotype was found many times. This chain uses TRBV3-1 with TRBJ2-7; 7 bases are shared with TRBD1. V lost 4 bases to trimming and J lost 2 bases; unmatched junction nucleotides: 5. The CDR3 covers 14 residues. The germline V gene encodes CDR1 LGHDT and CDR2 YNNKEL (reference sequence). The CDR3 here is CASSLPGQTYEQYF. In DNA, the CDR3 is TGTGCCAGCAGCCTTCCGGGACAGACCTACGAGCAGTACTTC.

The V and J genes are TRBV5-5 and TRBJ1-2, with D hard to call. Germline loops: CDR1 SGHKS, CDR2 YYEKEE (reference sequence). CDR3 length: 13 residues. V gave up 4 bases and J gave up 2 bases, with 9 bases separating them. This CDR3 is CASSLELNYGYTF. The CDR3, as DNA: TGTGCCAGCAGCCTTGAGTTGAACTATGGCTACACCTTC.

This clonotype was recorded once. The chain is built from TRBV3-1 and TRBJ2-1; D remains unclear. The J call could be wrong; TRBJ2-7 is a better fit for the DNA end. Germline V gene lookup returns CDR1 LGHDT and CDR2 YNNKEL (reference sequence). This CDR3 comprises 13 residues. CDR3 sequence: CASSQIPYNEQYF. The CDR3 DNA reads as TGTGCCAGCAGCCAAATCCCCTACAATGAGCAGTACTTC.

The chain carries TRBV3-1 and TRBJ2-7; the match to TRBD2 covers 7 bases. The germline CDR1 and CDR2 sequences are LGHDT and YNNKEL (reference sequence). This CDR3 has 15 residues. The ends lost 0 bases at V and 2 bases at J; junction bases unmatched: 4. CDR3 coding DNA: TGTGCCAGCAGCCAAGATGGAGGGAGGGCCTACGAGCAGTACTTC. As protein: CASSQDGGRAYEQYF.

This clonotype was detected only a few times. The chain uses TRBV20-1 and TRBJ1-2, with D unclear. The length of the CDR3 is 20 residues. Germline CDR1 is DFQATT and CDR2 is SNEGSKA (reference sequence). With 0 bases removed from V and 0 bases from J, the gap between germline ends came to 26 bases. Written as DNA, the CDR3 is TGCAGTGCTAGAGACGGGGAATACCAAGGGTACCTAATAGCTAACTATGGCTACACCTTC. Translating it yields CSARDGEYQGYLIANYGYTF.

Many counts were recorded for this clonotype. This chain links TRBV29-1 with TRBJ2-1; 7 bases match TRBD2. CDR3 length equals 16 residues. The V gene's germline CDR1 is SQVTM and CDR2 ANQGSEA. Trimming took 6 bases from V and 0 from J; bases not matched to a gene: 11. The CDR3 DNA is TGCAGCGTCGTGGGGGGAGGGGAAAGCTCCTACAATGAGCAGTTCTTC. Protein product: CSVVGGGESSYNEQFF.

This clonotype was counted at least ten times. V gene TRBV27 combines with J gene TRBJ2-3; 8 positions agree with TRBD2. Looked up from germline, CDR1 is MNHEY and CDR2 is SMNVEV (reference sequence). The junction had 10 bases not matched to a gene; V was cut back by 5 bases and J by 3 bases. The CDR3 is 16 residues long. CDR3 DNA sequence: TGTGCCAGCAGTCGTCAAGCGGGAGTGGGGACAGATACGCAGTATTTT. Protein sequence: CASSRQAGVGTDTQYF.

This clonotype was counted many times. The chain employs TRBV20-1 and TRBJ2-5, with D unresolved. Trimming removed 3 bases at V and 2 bases at J, with 19 bases between. The CDR3 runs 16 residues. Germline CDR1 reads DFQATT; CDR2 reads SNEGSKA (reference sequence). The CDR3 region has the DNA TGCAGTGCTAGGGATAGGGCCCGGACCCCTCAAGAGACCCAGTACTTC. This codes for CSARDRARTPQETQYF.

This clonotype occurred many times. The rearrangement links TRBV6-5 to TRBJ2-5; D could derive from TRBD1 or TRBD2 (5 bases each). Per the germline V gene, CDR1 is MNHEY and CDR2 is SVGAGI. The V gene lost 6 bases and the J gene lost 2 bases, with 19 bases spanning the gap. The CDR3 is made up of 16 amino acids. CDR3 bases: TGTGCCAGCAGGTTTACCGGGGCCGCCTTTCAAGAGACCCAGTACTTC. Residues: CASRFTGAAFQETQYF.

This clonotype was counted at least ten times. CDR3 in amino acids: CASSPTGLRDTQYF. The CDR3 DNA reads as TGTGCCAGCAGTCCTACAGGGTTGAGAGATACGCAGTATTTT. The genes are TRBV27 and TRBJ2-3; possibly TRBD1 for D (6 bases). Between the trimmed V and J ends, which lost 5 bases and 5 bases, there was a span of 14 bases. Germline V lookup: CDR1 MNHEY, CDR2 SMNVEV (reference sequence). The CDR3 covers 14 residues.

This clonotype appeared many times. This rearrangement joins TRBV20-1 to TRBJ2-3, with TRBD1 matching over 7 bases. The CDR3 extends over 14 amino acids. Germline V gives CDR1 DFQATT, CDR2 SNEGSKA (reference sequence). V was pared by 4 bases and J by 1 base, with 5 bases of the junction left unmatched. CDR3 in amino acids: CSATTGAGTDTQYF. CDR3 DNA: TGCAGTGCTACTACAGGGGCGGGCACAGATACGCAGTATTTT.

The gene calls are TRBV6-5 and TRBJ1-5; TRBD1 agrees at 7 bases. CDR1 is MNHEY and CDR2 is SVGAGI in the germline V gene. J gave up 5 bases and V 5 bases, and 9 bases lay outside the gene matches. This CDR3 is built from 15 residues. DNA for the CDR3: TGTGCCAGCAGTGTGACAGGGTTAATGGATCAGCCCCAGCATTTT. It translates to CASSVTGLMDQPQHF.

This clonotype was detected only once. This chain connects TRBV5-6 to TRBJ2-1; 8 positions agree with TRBD2. Germline CDR1 reads SGHDT; CDR2 reads YYEEEE. V shed 2 bases and J 0 bases; nucleotides not matched to a gene: 10. This CDR3 has 18 residues. CDR3 amino acids: CASSFLGLVESSYNEQFF. In DNA, the CDR3 is TGTGCCAGCAGCTTCCTGGGACTAGTGGAAAGCTCCTACAATGAGCAGTTCTTC.